Below, one T cell receptor beta chain is given with its context. This entry belongs to a study of blood T cell repertoires in COVID-19. V gave up 6 bases and J gave up 8 bases; unmatched junction bases: 11. Germline V lookup: CDR1 SNHLY, CDR2 FYNNEI. The CDR3 spans 15 residues. Assay used: immunoSEQ multiplex PCR; TCRdb lists only in-frame clones, some missing. The table lists under 150,000 clones, 80% to 85% of them singletons. Source material: PBMCs or T cells enriched from blood (not recorded which). This chain joins TRBV2 and TRBJ2-5; TRBD2 matches 11 bases. This receptor was obtained from a man aged 25 to 45 who had recovered from COVID-19. As DNA, the CDR3 is TGTGCCAGCAGGGCAATAGCGGGGGGGACGGAAACCCAGTACTTC. Amino acids: CASRAIAGGTETQYF.